Presented here are 6 T cell receptor beta chains from one specimen sequenced in a study of blood T cell repertoires in COVID-19. Clones were sequenced by immunoSEQ multiplex PCR, and TCRdb holds only the in-frame ones, with some missing. The sample lists more than 200,000 clones, about 89% occurring once. The sequenced sample consisted of PBMCs or T cells enriched from blood (not recorded which). The receptors derive from a woman aged 30 to 39 who had recovered from COVID-19.

As regards this clone: The junction departs from the called germline gene at one end, perhaps through a read error. The gene calls are TRBV4-3 and TRBJ2-1, with 13 bases identical to TRBD2. Germline V gene lookup returns CDR1 LGHNA and CDR2 YSLEER. This CDR3 region has 16 residues. The CDR3 here is CASSQELAGGGNEQFF. In nucleotides, the CDR3 is TGCGCCAGCAGTCAAGAACTAGCGGGAGGGGGCAATGAGCAGTTCTTC.

The chain employs TRBV28 and TRBJ2-5; D may be TRBD1 (5 bases). Germline CDR1 reads MDHEN; CDR2 reads SYDVKM. This CDR3 spans 16 amino acids. V gave up 6 bases and J gave up 0 bases, with 17 bases separating them. CDR3 sequence reads: CASRYYRQSNQETQYF. The CDR3 DNA is TGTGCCAGCAGATACTATCGACAGAGTAACCAAGAGACCCAGTACTTC. The complete variable domain, with remaining parts taken from reference TRBV28 and TRBJ2-5, reads DVKVTQSSRYLVKRTGEKVFLECVQDMDHENMFWYRQDPGLGLRLIYFSYDVKMKEKGDIPEGYSVSREKKERFSLILESASTNQTSMYLCASRYYRQSNQETQYFGPGTRLLVL.

CDR3 loop: CASSERAGLYGYTF. In nucleotides, the CDR3 is TGTGCCAGCAGTGAAAGGGCAGGGCTCTATGGCTACACCTTC. V and J are TRBV2 and TRBJ1-2; D is possibly TRBD1 (5 bases). V was shortened by 2 bases and J by 4 bases, with 11 bases between the two germline ends. The CDR3 runs 14 residues. Germline-derived CDR1 and CDR2 are SNHLY and FYNNEI.

V and J are TRBV7-9 and TRBJ1-2; 7 bases align to TRBD1. The V gene's germline CDR1 is SEHNR and CDR2 FQNEAQ (reference sequence). V lost 4 bases to trimming and J lost 3 bases; unmatched junction nucleotides: 8. This CDR3 is 15 amino acids long. CDR3 protein: CASSSRDRVHYGYTF. The DNA of the CDR3 is TGTGCCAGCAGCTCAAGAGACAGGGTGCACTATGGCTACACCTTC.

The genes are TRBV19 and TRBJ1-5, with no clear D. CDR1 is LNHDA, CDR2 SQIVND, per germline (reference sequence). Trimming cost V 5 bases and J 0 bases, with 17 bases left between them. The CDR3 loop spans 17 amino acids. CDR3: CASSLGIGKYSNQPQHF. The CDR3, as DNA: TGTGCCAGTAGTTTGGGGATCGGGAAATATAGCAATCAGCCCCAGCATTTT.

This clone appeared once. The chain is built from TRBV30 and TRBJ2-3, with a weak D call TRBD1 (9 bases). The CDR3 has 18 amino acids. Trimming took off 4 bases at V and 2 bases at J, with 25 bases between the two ends. CDR1 is GTSNPN, CDR2 SVGIG, per germline (reference sequence). Here the CDR3 DNA reads TGTGCCTGGATGCTGGACAGGGGTCTAGCGGGTAACACAGATACGCAGTATTTT. This encodes CAWMLDRGLAGNTDTQYF.